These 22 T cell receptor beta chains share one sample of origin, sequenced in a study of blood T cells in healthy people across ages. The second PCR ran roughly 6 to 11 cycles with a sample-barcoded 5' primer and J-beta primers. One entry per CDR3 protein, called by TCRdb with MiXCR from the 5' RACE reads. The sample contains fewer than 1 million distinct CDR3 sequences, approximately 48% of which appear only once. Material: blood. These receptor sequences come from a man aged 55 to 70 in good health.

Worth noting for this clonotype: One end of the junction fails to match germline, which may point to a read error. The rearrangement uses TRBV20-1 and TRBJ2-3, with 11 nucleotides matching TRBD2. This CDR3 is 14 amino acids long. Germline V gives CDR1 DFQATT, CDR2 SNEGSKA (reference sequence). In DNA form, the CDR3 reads TGCAGTGCTAGAACTAGCGGGGGAACAGATGCGCAGTATTTT. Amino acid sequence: CSARTSGGTDAQYF.

CDR3 loop: CATSALSGGFEQYF. The CDR3 DNA reads as TGTGCCACCAGCGCTCTTAGCGGGGGGTTCGAGCAGTACTTC. This chain uses TRBV15 with TRBJ2-7; 10 positions match TRBD2. V trimming: 5 bases; J trimming: 6 bases; junction bases outside the gene matches: 7. Germline CDR1 LNHNV, CDR2 YYDKDF (reference sequence). The CDR3 is made up of 14 amino acids. Complete variable domain (other parts from reference TRBV15 and TRBJ2-7): DAMVIQNPRYQVTQFGKPVTLSCSQTLNHNVMYWYQQKSSQAPKLLFHYYDKDFNNEADTPDNFQSRRPNTSFCFLDIRSPGLGDTAMYLCATSALSGGFEQYFGPGTRLTVT.

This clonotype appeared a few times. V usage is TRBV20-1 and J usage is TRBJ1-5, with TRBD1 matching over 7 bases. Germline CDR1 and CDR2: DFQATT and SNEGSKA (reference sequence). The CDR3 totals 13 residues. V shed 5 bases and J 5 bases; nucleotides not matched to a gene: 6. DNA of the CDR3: TGCAGTGCTGTAAGGGACAGAGATCAGCCCCAGCATTTT. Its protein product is CSAVRDRDQPQHF.

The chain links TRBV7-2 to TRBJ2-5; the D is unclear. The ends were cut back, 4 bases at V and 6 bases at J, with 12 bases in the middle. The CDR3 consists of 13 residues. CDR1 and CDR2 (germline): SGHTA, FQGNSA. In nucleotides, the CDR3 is TGTGCCAGCAGCTCCGACGGCGCCCAGACCCAGTACTTC. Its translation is CASSSDGAQTQYF.

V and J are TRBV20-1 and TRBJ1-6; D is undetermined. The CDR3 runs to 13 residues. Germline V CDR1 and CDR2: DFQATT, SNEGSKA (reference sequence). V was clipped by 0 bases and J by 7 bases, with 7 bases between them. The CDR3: CSARDNSNSPLHF. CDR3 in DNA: TGCAGTGCTAGAGATAACAGCAATTCACCCCTCCACTTT.

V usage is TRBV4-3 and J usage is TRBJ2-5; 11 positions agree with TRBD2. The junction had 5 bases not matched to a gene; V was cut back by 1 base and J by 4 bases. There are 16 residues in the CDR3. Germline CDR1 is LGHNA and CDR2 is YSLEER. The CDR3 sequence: CASSQVAGGLLETQYF. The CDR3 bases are TGCGCCAGCAGCCAAGTAGCGGGGGGGCTTTTAGAGACCCAGTACTTC.

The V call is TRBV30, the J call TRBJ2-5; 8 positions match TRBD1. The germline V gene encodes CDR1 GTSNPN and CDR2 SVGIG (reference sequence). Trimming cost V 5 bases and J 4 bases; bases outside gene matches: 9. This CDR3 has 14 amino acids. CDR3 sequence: CAWDPTGGRETQYF. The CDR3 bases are TGTGCCTGGGACCCAACAGGGGGGCGAGAGACCCAGTACTTC.

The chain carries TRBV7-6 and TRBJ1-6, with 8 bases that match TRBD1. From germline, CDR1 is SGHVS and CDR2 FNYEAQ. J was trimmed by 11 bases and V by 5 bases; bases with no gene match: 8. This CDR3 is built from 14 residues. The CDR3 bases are TGTGCCAGCAGCCCTGGACAGGGTTTCGCACCCCTCCACTTT. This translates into CASSPGQGFAPLHF.

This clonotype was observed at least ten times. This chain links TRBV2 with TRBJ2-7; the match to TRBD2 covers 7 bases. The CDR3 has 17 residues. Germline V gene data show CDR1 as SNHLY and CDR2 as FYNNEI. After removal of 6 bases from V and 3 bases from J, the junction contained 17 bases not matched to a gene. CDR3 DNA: TGTGCCAGCAGCCCACTATCGGGACTAACAATTTACTACGAGCAGTACTTC. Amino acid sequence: CASSPLSGLTIYYEQYF.

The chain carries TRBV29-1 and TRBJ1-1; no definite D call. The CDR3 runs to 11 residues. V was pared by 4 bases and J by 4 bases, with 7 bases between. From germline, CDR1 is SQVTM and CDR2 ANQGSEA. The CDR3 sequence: CSVGQTTEAFF. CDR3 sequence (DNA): TGCAGCGTTGGCCAGACCACTGAAGCTTTCTTT. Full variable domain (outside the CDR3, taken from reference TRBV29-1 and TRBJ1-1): SAVISQKPSRDICQRGTSLTIQCQVDSQVTMMFWYRQQPGQSLTLIATANQGSEATYESGFVIDKFPISRPNLTFSTLTVSNMSPEDSSIYLCSVGQTTEAFFGQGTRLTVV.

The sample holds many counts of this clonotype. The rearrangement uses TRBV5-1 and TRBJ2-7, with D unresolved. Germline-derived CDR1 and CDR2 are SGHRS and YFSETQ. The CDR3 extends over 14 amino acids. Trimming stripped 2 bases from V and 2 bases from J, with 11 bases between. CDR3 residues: CASSFHPGTYEQYF. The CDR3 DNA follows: TGCGCCAGCAGCTTTCATCCAGGTACCTACGAGCAGTACTTC.

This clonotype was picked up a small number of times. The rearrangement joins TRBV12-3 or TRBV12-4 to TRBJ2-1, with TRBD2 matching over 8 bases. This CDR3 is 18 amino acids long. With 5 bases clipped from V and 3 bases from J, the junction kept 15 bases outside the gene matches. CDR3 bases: TGTGCCAGCAGTCTTAACCTCCTAGGCGGGGGGTACTACAATGAGCAGTTCTTC. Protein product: CASSLNLLGGGYYNEQFF.

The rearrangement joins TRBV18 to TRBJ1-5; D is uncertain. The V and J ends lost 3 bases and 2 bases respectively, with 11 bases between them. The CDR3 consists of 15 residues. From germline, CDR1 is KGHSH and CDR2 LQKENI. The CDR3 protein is CASSPAAQGNQPQHF. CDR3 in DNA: TGTGCCAGCTCACCCGCAGCCCAGGGCAATCAGCCCCAGCATTTT.

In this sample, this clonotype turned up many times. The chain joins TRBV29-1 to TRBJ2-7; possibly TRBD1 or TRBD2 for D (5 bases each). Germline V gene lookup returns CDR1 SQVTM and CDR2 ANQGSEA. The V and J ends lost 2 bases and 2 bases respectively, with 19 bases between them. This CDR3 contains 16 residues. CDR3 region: CSVELVDRDVTYEQYF. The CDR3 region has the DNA TGCAGCGTTGAACTAGTGGACCGGGACGTCACCTACGAGCAGTACTTC.

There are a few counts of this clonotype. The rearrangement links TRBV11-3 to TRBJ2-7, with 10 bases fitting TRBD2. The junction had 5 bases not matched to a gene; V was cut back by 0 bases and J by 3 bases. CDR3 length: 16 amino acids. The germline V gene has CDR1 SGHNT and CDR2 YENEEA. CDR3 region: CASSLDELAGIYEQYF. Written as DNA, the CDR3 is TGTGCCAGCAGCTTAGATGAACTAGCGGGGATCTACGAGCAGTACTTC.

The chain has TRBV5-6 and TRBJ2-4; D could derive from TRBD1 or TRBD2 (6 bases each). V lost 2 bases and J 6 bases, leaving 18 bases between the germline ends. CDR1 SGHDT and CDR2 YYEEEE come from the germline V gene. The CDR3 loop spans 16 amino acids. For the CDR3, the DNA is TGTGCCAGCAGCTTCTTCGGGGGCGCGTCCAGAAACATTCAGTACTTC. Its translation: CASSFFGGASRNIQYF.

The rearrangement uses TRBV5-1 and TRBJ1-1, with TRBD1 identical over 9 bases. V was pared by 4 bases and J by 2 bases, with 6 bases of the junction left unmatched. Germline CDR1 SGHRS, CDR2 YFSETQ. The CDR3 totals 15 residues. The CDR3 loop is CASSPATGGNTEAFF. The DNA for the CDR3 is TGCGCCAGCAGCCCGGCGACAGGGGGTAACACTGAAGCTTTCTTT.

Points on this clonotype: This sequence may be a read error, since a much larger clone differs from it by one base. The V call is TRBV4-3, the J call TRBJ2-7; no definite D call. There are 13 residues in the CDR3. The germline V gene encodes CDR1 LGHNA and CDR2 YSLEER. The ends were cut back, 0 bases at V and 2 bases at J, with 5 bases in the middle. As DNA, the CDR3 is TGCGCCAGCAGCCAAGAGATGGCCTACGAGCAGTACTTC. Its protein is CASSQEMAYEQYF.

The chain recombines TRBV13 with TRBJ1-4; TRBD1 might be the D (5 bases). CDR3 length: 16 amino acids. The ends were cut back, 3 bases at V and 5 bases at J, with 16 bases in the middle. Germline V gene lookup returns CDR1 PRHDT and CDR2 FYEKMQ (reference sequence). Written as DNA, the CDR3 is TGTGCCAGCAGCTTGACCCGTGGGACGGCAAATGAAAAACTGTTTTTT. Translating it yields CASSLTRGTANEKLFF.

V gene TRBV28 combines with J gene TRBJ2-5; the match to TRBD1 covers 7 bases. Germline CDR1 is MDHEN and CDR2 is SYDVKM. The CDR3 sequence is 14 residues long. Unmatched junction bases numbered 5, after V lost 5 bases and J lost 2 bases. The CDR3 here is CASSVLGQQETQYF. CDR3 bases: TGTGCCAGCAGTGTATTGGGACAGCAAGAGACCCAGTACTTC.

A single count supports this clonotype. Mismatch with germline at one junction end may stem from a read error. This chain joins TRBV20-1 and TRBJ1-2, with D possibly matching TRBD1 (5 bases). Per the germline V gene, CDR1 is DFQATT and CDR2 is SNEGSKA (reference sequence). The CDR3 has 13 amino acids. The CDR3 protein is CSARNEGVYGCTF. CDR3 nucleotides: TGCAGTGCTAGAAATGAAGGGGTCTATGGCTGCACCTTC.

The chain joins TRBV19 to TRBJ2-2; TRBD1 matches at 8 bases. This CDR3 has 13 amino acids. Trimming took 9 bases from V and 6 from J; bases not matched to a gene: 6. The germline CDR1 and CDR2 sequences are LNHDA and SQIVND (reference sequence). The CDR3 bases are TGTGCCAGCCGGACAGGGTGGTCCGGGGAGCTGTTTTTT. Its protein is CASRTGWSGELFF.